This TCR beta chain was captured in a study of glioma-infiltrating T cells after dendritic cell vaccination. The CDR3 covers 13 residues. Germline V gene lookup returns CDR1 ENHRY and CDR2 SYGVKD. Input was 2 to 2.5 ug genomic DNA, or all available if less. Repertoires were generated with immunoSEQ multiplex PCR, while TCRdb's copy carries only in-frame clones and drops some. Of fewer than 65,000 clones in the sample, around nine tenths were seen once. Noted time point: after dendritic cell vaccination, including at tumor progression/relapse. No glioblastoma patient carried an isocitrate dehydrogenase mutation. This clone has a single count. At one end the junction does not follow the germline gene, possibly because of a read error.

The rearrangement uses TRBV10-3 and TRBJ2-1, with TRBD1 identical over 7 bases. The sample here was blood, taken after dendritic cell vaccination. The receptor was isolated from a human donor with glioblastoma. CDR3 sequence reads: CAVSGTKDREQFF. The CDR3 DNA sequence: TGTGCCGTCAGTGGCACAAAGGACAGGGAGCAGTTCTTC.